Each of the 32 T cell receptor beta chains below was sequenced from the same sample in a study of T cells after yellow fever vaccination. From the 5' RACE reads, TCRdb called clonotypes with MiXCR, one entry per CDR3 protein. The repertoire holds approximately 120,000 distinct CDR3 sequences, around 15% seen once, with about 42% in the top ten. The sample here was CD8+ T cells sorted from PBMCs, taken 5 days after the yellow fever booster vaccination. The receptor set was obtained from a young man who received the YFV17D yellow fever vaccine.

V gene TRBV9 combines with J gene TRBJ1-2; a weak D match, TRBD1 (5 bases). This CDR3 has 12 residues. Trimming shortened V by 6 bases and J by 4 bases, and 10 bases separated the two germline ends. CDR1 is SGDLS, CDR2 YYNGEE, per germline. Here the CDR3 DNA reads TGTGCCAGCACCCAGGGTGGCTATGGCTACACCTTC. Encoded protein: CASTQGGYGYTF.

The chain recombines TRBV10-3 with TRBJ2-7; TRBD1 might be the D (6 bases). Trimming took 5 bases from V and 5 from J, leaving 16 bases between them. CDR1 is ENHRY, CDR2 SYGVKD, per germline. This CDR3 is built from 14 residues. CDR3 amino acids: CAISKGQLTNEQYV. In nucleotides, the CDR3 is TGTGCCATCAGTAAGGGACAACTCACCAACGAGCAGTACGTC.

This chain links TRBV6-5 with TRBJ1-1; D uncertain. Germline V gene data show CDR1 as MNHEY and CDR2 as SVGAGI. The CDR3 has 16 amino acids. V was trimmed by 0 bases and J by 1 base, leaving 12 bases between them. The CDR3 DNA reads as TGTGCCAGCAGTTACTCGATTCGCGGTGGGAACACTGAAGCTTTCTTT. Translation: CASSYSIRGGNTEAFF.

The chain has TRBV2 and TRBJ2-2; the match to TRBD1 covers 8 bases. The CDR3 covers 15 residues. Germline loops: CDR1 SNHLY, CDR2 FYNNEI. V trimming: 6 bases; J trimming: 4 bases; junction bases outside the gene matches: 7. The CDR3 sequence: CASRTGQAITGELFF. The CDR3 region has the DNA TGTGCCAGCAGGACGGGACAGGCGATCACCGGGGAGCTGTTTTTT.

This clonotype occurred a few times. The chain is built from TRBV12-3 or TRBV12-4 and TRBJ2-3, with unresolved D. The V end lost 8 bases, the J end lost 5 bases, and 14 bases lay between the germline ends. The CDR3 consists of 13 residues. The CDR3: CASSHVKGDTQYF. For the CDR3, the DNA is TGTGCCAGCTCCCATGTCAAGGGAGATACGCAGTATTTT.

The chain recombines TRBV5-4 with TRBJ2-7; D unresolved. From germline, CDR1 is SGHNT and CDR2 YYREEE (reference sequence). V lost 5 bases, J lost 0 bases, and 9 bases lay in between. The CDR3 has 13 amino acids. In DNA form, the CDR3 reads TGTGCCAGCAGGGACCTCAACTCCTACGAGCAGTACGTC. Amino acid sequence: CASRDLNSYEQYV.

The gene calls are TRBV12-5 and TRBJ2-3; TRBD2 agrees at 10 bases. The germline CDR1 and CDR2 sequences are LGHNT and FRNRAP. The CDR3 extends over 15 amino acids. Unmatched junction bases numbered 7, after V lost 4 bases and J lost 6 bases. CDR3 sequence (DNA): TGTGCTAGTGGTTCAGCGGGGGGGGTTCGGGATACGCAGTATTTT. It translates to CASGSAGGVRDTQYF.

The chain employs TRBV4-1 and TRBJ1-3; D unclear. With 0 bases removed from V and 4 bases from J, the gap between germline ends came to 1 base. CDR3 length: 12 amino acids. Germline V lookup: CDR1 MGHRA, CDR2 YSYEKL. In DNA form, the CDR3 reads TGCGCCAGCAGCCAAGACGGAAACACCATATATTTT. Encoded protein: CASSQDGNTIYF.

The genes are TRBV4-3 and TRBJ2-5, with a tentative D call TRBD2 (6 bases). The V end was cut by 5 bases, the J end by 7 bases, with 17 bases between. The germline V gene encodes CDR1 LGHNA and CDR2 YSLEER. This CDR3 comprises 14 residues. CDR3 loop: CASSDARYGGTQYF. CDR3 DNA: TGCGCCAGCAGCGACGCCCGATACGGGGGGACCCAGTACTTC.

This clonotype was counted only a few times. The gene calls are TRBV20-1 and TRBJ2-7; 14 bases are shared with TRBD2. Germline-derived CDR1 and CDR2 are DFQATT and SNEGSKA (reference sequence). The CDR3 has 15 residues. The V gene end was trimmed by 6 bases and the J gene end by 0 bases; junction bases not matched to a gene: 4. The CDR3 nucleotides read TGCAGTGCGGGGACTAGCGGGGGCCACTCCTACGAGCAGTACTTC. Residues: CSAGTSGGHSYEQYF.

The chain is built from TRBV6-5 and TRBJ2-7; 7 nucleotides line up with TRBD2. The trim removed 4 bases at V and 1 base at J, leaving 7 bases unmatched. Germline lookup yields CDR1 MNHEY and CDR2 SVGAGI. This CDR3 contains 15 residues. For the CDR3, the DNA is TGTGCCAGCAGTTCCTCCCCGGGGGGTTCCTACGAGCAGTACTTC. As protein: CASSSSPGGSYEQYF.

The V and J genes are TRBV15 and TRBJ2-2; the match to TRBD1 covers 7 bases. The V and J ends lost 1 base and 9 bases, in that order; junction bases with no gene match: 11. Germline assignment: CDR1 LNHNV and CDR2 YYDKDF (reference sequence). The CDR3 covers 16 residues. The CDR3 protein is CATSRARDSPRRELFF. As DNA, the CDR3 is TGTGCCACCAGCAGAGCCCGGGACAGCCCAAGGAGGGAGCTGTTTTTT. Full variable domain (remainder filled in from reference TRBV15 and TRBJ2-2): DAMVIQNPRYQVTQFGKPVTLSCSQTLNHNVMYWYQQKSSQAPKLLFHYYDKDFNNEADTPDNFQSRRPNTSFCFLDIRSPGLGDTAMYLCATSRARDSPRRELFFGEGSRLTVL.

There are a few counts of this clonotype. The chain recombines TRBV7-9 with TRBJ2-5; 8 bases align to TRBD1. Germline V CDR1 and CDR2: SEHNR, FQNEAQ (reference sequence). CDR3 length: 13 residues. With 5 bases clipped from V and 4 bases from J, the junction kept 3 bases outside the gene matches. The CDR3 DNA follows: TGTGCCAGCAGCGCCAGGGGGCCAGAGACCCAGTACTTC. This codes for CASSARGPETQYF. Full variable domain (outside the CDR3, taken from reference TRBV7-9 and TRBJ2-5): DTGVSQNPRHKITKRGQNVTFRCDPISEHNRLYWYRQTLGQGPEFLTYFQNEAQLEKSRLLSDRFSAERPKGSFSTLEIQRTEQGDSAMYLCASSARGPETQYFGPGTRLLVL.

The chain employs TRBV12-3 or TRBV12-4 and TRBJ2-2; TRBD2 matches at 15 bases. V shed 0 bases and J 4 bases; nucleotides not matched to a gene: 12. This CDR3 has 21 amino acids. CDR3 bases: TGTGCCAGCAGTTTAGCCTGGGGACTAGCGGGGGGAAATCACGGCACCGGGGAGCTGTTTTTT. It is translated as CASSLAWGLAGGNHGTGELFF.

A few counts support this clonotype. The chain uses TRBV12-3 or TRBV12-4 and TRBJ1-4, with D uncertain. Trimming removed 3 bases at V and 6 bases at J, with 8 bases between. The CDR3 is 13 amino acids. CDR3 nucleotides: TGTGCCAGCAGTTTCGGCAGCGATGAAAAACTGTTTTTT. Translated, it gives CASSFGSDEKLFF.

This clonotype was picked up a small number of times. This chain connects TRBV5-1 to TRBJ2-5, with TRBD2 matching over 9 bases. The germline V gene encodes CDR1 SGHRS and CDR2 YFSETQ. The CDR3 length is 15 residues. The junction had 9 bases not matched to a gene; V was cut back by 4 bases and J by 5 bases. CDR3 sequence: CASSPFPGLAETQYF. The CDR3 DNA is TGCGCCAGCAGCCCCTTCCCGGGACTAGCTGAGACCCAGTACTTC.

This chain uses TRBV2 with TRBJ2-1, with TRBD2 matching over 10 bases. V was pared by 8 bases and J by 9 bases, with 7 bases of the junction left unmatched. Germline V CDR1 and CDR2: SNHLY, FYNNEI. The CDR3 runs 13 residues. CDR3 in DNA: TGTGCCAGCTCCAGCGGGGGGGCCGTTGAGCAGTTCTTC. This codes for CASSSGGAVEQFF.

The chain employs TRBV7-2 and TRBJ2-1; D may be TRBD1 (7 bases). This CDR3 has 16 amino acids. Trimming removed 1 base from V and 1 base from J, with 11 bases in between. Germline loops: CDR1 SGHTA, CDR2 FQGNSA. CDR3 in amino acids: CASSLGRGASYNEQFF. The DNA of the CDR3 is TGTGCCAGCAGCTTAGGCAGGGGGGCTTCCTACAATGAGCAGTTCTTC.

This clonotype turned up a few times. This chain links TRBV4-1 with TRBJ1-5, with D possibly being TRBD1 (5 bases). The V and J ends lost 0 bases and 2 bases respectively, with 11 bases between them. CDR1 and CDR2 (germline): MGHRA, YSYEKL. The CDR3 length is 16 residues. CDR3 region: CASSQDASRGNQPQHF. The CDR3, as DNA: TGCGCCAGCAGCCAAGATGCGAGCAGGGGCAATCAGCCCCAGCATTTT.

With respect to this clonotype: At one end the junction does not follow the germline gene, possibly because of a read error. The rearrangement uses TRBV6-5 and TRBJ2-5, with 10 bases aligning to TRBD2. The CDR3 length is 15 residues. Per germline, CDR1 MNHEY and CDR2 SVGAGI. Written as DNA, the CDR3 is TGTGCCAGCGGTTATAGCGGGGGGACCCAAGAGACCCAGTACTTC. Its protein product is CASGYSGGTQETQYF.

The rearrangement uses TRBV28 and TRBJ2-3; D perhaps matches TRBD1 (7 bases). The CDR3 is made up of 14 amino acids. V was shortened by 5 bases and J by 9 bases, with 18 bases between the two germline ends. Germline lookup yields CDR1 MDHEN and CDR2 SYDVKM. The CDR3 spells CASSATHRGGTQYF. The CDR3 region has the DNA TGTGCCAGCAGTGCCACACACAGGGGAGGAACGCAGTATTTT.

CDR3 residues: CASSTTGGSTGELFF. CDR3 bases: TGTGCCAGCAGCACGACAGGGGGCAGCACCGGGGAGCTGTTTTTT. The V and J genes are TRBV7-9 and TRBJ2-2; 10 bases map to TRBD1. CDR3 size: 15 residues. Germline values: CDR1 SEHNR, CDR2 FQNEAQ (reference sequence). With 5 bases clipped from V and 4 bases from J, the junction kept 4 bases outside the gene matches.

The chain recombines TRBV12-3 or TRBV12-4 with TRBJ1-1, with unresolved D. Trimming removed 5 bases at V and 3 bases at J, with 16 bases between. There are 15 residues in the CDR3. The CDR3 DNA reads TGTGCCAGCAGTCCCCGGTCCGAGGAGGACACTGAAGCTTTCTTT. It yields the protein CASSPRSEEDTEAFF.

The genes are TRBV6-2 or TRBV6-3 and TRBJ2-1; no clear D. The CDR3 runs 14 residues. Germline V CDR1 and CDR2: MNHEY, SVGEGT. Trimming left V 2 bases short and J 4 bases short, with 9 bases between. The CDR3 DNA sequence: TGTGCCAGCAGTTACGGGCCCTCTTACAATGAGCAGTTCTTC. It specifies CASSYGPSYNEQFF.

This clonotype was detected only a few times. The gene calls are TRBV7-3 and TRBJ2-3; a possible D gene is TRBD2 (6 bases). V was cut by 6 bases and J by 3 bases, with 16 bases left in between. Germline V gene lookup returns CDR1 SGHTA and CDR2 FQGTGA. This CDR3 spans 15 amino acids. The DNA for the CDR3 is TGTGCCAGCAGTTTGACTAGTACCTTGACAGATACGCAGTATTTT. Protein product: CASSLTSTLTDTQYF.

The chain is built from TRBV27 and TRBJ2-7; TRBD1 matches at 8 bases. CDR3 length: 13 amino acids. V lost 5 bases to trimming and J lost 6 bases; unmatched junction nucleotides: 6. Germline CDR1 and CDR2: MNHEY and SMNVEV (reference sequence). CDR3: CASSPGQGFEQYV. The CDR3 nucleotides read TGTGCCAGCAGTCCAGGACAGGGTTTCGAGCAGTACGTC.

The rearrangement links TRBV12-3 or TRBV12-4 to TRBJ1-3; no definite D call. Trimming left V 6 bases short and J 0 bases short, with 6 bases between. This CDR3 comprises 13 residues. The CDR3 nucleotides are TGTGCCAGCAGCCAGTACTCTGGAAACACCATATATTTT. This sequence encodes CASSQYSGNTIYF.

This clonotype was seen a few times. This rearrangement joins TRBV20-1 to TRBJ2-7; D is uncertain. This CDR3 region has 13 residues. The ends were cut back, 3 bases at V and 1 base at J, with 10 bases in the middle. Germline assignment: CDR1 DFQATT and CDR2 SNEGSKA (reference sequence). The CDR3 DNA sequence: TGCAGTGCTAGGCCTAAAGGGTCCTACGAGCAGTACGTC. Amino acids: CSARPKGSYEQYV.

This rearrangement joins TRBV7-6 to TRBJ2-1, with 10 bases aligning to TRBD1. V trimming: 3 bases; J trimming: 7 bases; junction bases outside the gene matches: 6. CDR3 size: 15 residues. Germline V CDR1 and CDR2: SGHVS, FNYEAQ. CDR3 protein: CASSFGQGGGNEQFF. CDR3 nucleotide sequence: TGTGCCAGCAGCTTCGGACAGGGGGGTGGGAATGAGCAGTTCTTC.

J is TRBJ1-2 and V is TRBV2, with D unclear. Trimming left V 8 bases short and J 4 bases short, with 14 bases between. This CDR3 is 13 amino acids long. Germline V gene data show CDR1 as SNHLY and CDR2 as FYNNEI. The CDR3, as DNA: TGTGCCAGCGGCGAGACACATTTCTATGGCTACACCTTC. It translates to CASGETHFYGYTF.

The V and J genes are TRBV5-6 and TRBJ2-7, with D perhaps matching TRBD2 (5 bases). The CDR3 is made up of 16 amino acids. V gave up 4 bases and J gave up 5 bases, with 22 bases separating them. Germline V lookup: CDR1 SGHDT, CDR2 YYEEEE. As DNA, the CDR3 is TGTGCCAGCAGCCCACGGGTACGGGGTCTCGCCCACGAGCAGTACTTC. Its protein product is CASSPRVRGLAHEQYF.

V usage is TRBV11-1 and J usage is TRBJ1-1, with D hard to call. Trimming took 5 bases from V and 2 from J, leaving 12 bases between them. Germline V CDR1 and CDR2: SGHAT, FQDESV (reference sequence). This CDR3 contains 14 residues. The CDR3 sequence is CASSPTAGNTEAFF. CDR3 DNA sequence: TGTGCCAGCAGCCCAACGGCGGGCAACACTGAAGCTTTCTTT.